The 6 T cell receptor beta chains below were found in one sample sequenced in a study of T cells of healthy individuals. TCRdb recomputed calls from the 5' RACE reads with MiXCR, one row per CDR3 protein. The sample shows just over 40,000 distinct CDR3 sequences, 4% to 5% of them seen only once. Source of these receptors: a human donor in good health.

Many counts were recorded for this clonotype. The chain couples TRBV11-2 to TRBJ2-5, with D perhaps assigned TRBD1 or TRBD2 (5 bases each). This CDR3 has 15 amino acids. The V end was cut by 2 bases, the J end by 4 bases, with 14 bases between. Germline V gives CDR1 SGHAT, CDR2 FQNNGV. The CDR3 nucleotides are TGTGCCAGCAGCTTAAATCCGGGGCTTCGAGAGACCCAGTACTTC. Encoded protein: CASSLNPGLRETQYF.

This clonotype was recorded many times. The chain recombines TRBV5-5 with TRBJ1-1, with D possibly matching TRBD1 (5 bases). Germline CDR1 and CDR2: SGHKS and YYEKEE (reference sequence). Trimming took 0 bases from V and 3 from J, leaving 9 bases between them. There are 14 residues in the CDR3. The CDR3 nucleotides are TGTGCCAGCAGCTTGGCAGGGAGGCACACTGAAGCTTTCTTT. Translating gives CASSLAGRHTEAFF.

In its sample, this clonotype was seen many times. A junction boundary mismatches the germline segment, possibly from a read error. The chain combines TRBV20-1 with TRBJ2-7; D tentatively fits TRBD1 or TRBD2 (6 bases each). The CDR3 is 13 amino acids. Looked up from germline, CDR1 is DFQATT and CDR2 is SNEGSKA (reference sequence). CDR3 sequence: CSATEGDPYEQYF. CDR3 bases: TGCAGCGCTACGGAGGGGGATCCTTACGAGCAGTACTTC.

The sample holds many counts of this clonotype. The rearrangement uses TRBV2 and TRBJ1-5; 7 bases line up with TRBD1. CDR3 length: 16 amino acids. CDR1 and CDR2 from the germline V gene are SNHLY and FYNNEI. Trimming removed 2 bases from V and 0 bases from J; junction bases left unmatched: 4. Here the CDR3 DNA reads TGTGCCAGCAGTGAACTGGGGACAGCTAGCAATCAGCCCCAGCATTTT. Residues: CASSELGTASNQPQHF.

This clonotype occurred a few times. This chain links TRBV7-2 with TRBJ2-3; 7 positions agree with TRBD2. This CDR3 region has 15 residues. Germline-derived CDR1 and CDR2 are SGHTA and FQGNSA. V lost 2 bases to trimming and J lost 1 base; unmatched junction nucleotides: 3. CDR3 DNA sequence: TGTGCCAGCAGCTTAAAGGGACTACGCACAGATACGCAGTATTTT. Encoded protein: CASSLKGLRTDTQYF.

This clonotype was counted ten times or more. The V call is TRBV5-6, the J call TRBJ2-3; D may be TRBD1 (6 bases). The CDR3 contains 13 residues. Germline lookup yields CDR1 SGHDT and CDR2 YYEEEE. The V gene lost 4 bases and the J gene lost 6 bases, with 12 bases spanning the gap. The CDR3 nucleotides are TGTGCCAGCAGCCAAAAAGGGGGTGATACGCAGTATTTT. Protein product: CASSQKGGDTQYF.